This T cell receptor (beta chain) stems from a study of CD8+ T cells in alopecia areata. The overall study: Patients received oral tofacitinib, 5 to 10 mg twice daily, for moderate-to-severe alopecia areata.

Treatment here: oral pan-JAK inhibitor, 5-10 mg twice daily. Extraction of RNA preceded its reverse transcription into cDNA, which served as the sequencing template. Libraries were prepared by immunoSEQ multiplex PCR; TCRdb keeps only in-frame clonotypes and omits some of them. The sample has around 270,000 clones, roughly 50% seen once. This clone was counted only a few times. The TCR was taken from a human donor with alopecia areata. The specimen was CD4+ T cells sorted from blood, collected at week 24, from a patient treated with tofacitinib.

CDR3 sequence reads: CASSLTRGGRSPLHF. DNA for the CDR3: TGTGCCAGCAGTCTAACGAGGGGGGGTAGATCACCCCTCCACTTT. The V call is TRBV28, the J call TRBJ1-6; D is perhaps TRBD1 (6 bases). The CDR3 length is 15 residues. The germline CDR1 and CDR2 sequences are MDHEN and SYDVKM. V was pared by 5 bases and J by 10 bases, with 18 bases between.